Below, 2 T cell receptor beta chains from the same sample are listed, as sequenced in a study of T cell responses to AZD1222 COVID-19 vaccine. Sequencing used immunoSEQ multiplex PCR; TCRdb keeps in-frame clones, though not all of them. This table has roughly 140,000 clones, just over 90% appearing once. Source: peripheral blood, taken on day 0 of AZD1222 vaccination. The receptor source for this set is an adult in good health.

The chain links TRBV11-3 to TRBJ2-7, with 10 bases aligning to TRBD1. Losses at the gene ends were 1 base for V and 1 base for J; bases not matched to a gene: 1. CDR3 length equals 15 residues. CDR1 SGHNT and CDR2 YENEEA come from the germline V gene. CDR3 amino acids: CASSLGTGGSYEQYF. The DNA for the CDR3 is TGTGCCAGCAGCTTAGGGACAGGGGGATCCTACGAGCAGTACTTC.

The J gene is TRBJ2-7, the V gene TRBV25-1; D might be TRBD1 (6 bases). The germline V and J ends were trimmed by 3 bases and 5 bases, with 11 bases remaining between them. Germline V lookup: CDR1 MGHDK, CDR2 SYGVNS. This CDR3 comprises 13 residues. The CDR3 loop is CASSENSGDEQYF. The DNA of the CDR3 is TGTGCCAGCAGTGAGAATTCAGGGGACGAGCAGTACTTC.